This TCR beta chain is from a study of post-analysis software for immune sequencing data. Study-wide findings and caveats: Versus controls, multiple sclerosis patients showed significantly lower diversity (normalized Chao1). TRBV5-6, TRBV5-1 and TRBV20-1 were among roughly 5 TRBV segments more frequent in patients than controls.

The germline CDR1 and CDR2 sequences are SGHTA and FQGNSA. V was shortened by 3 bases and J by 3 bases, with 12 bases between the two germline ends. The length of the CDR3 is 14 residues. Unique molecular identifiers featured in each of the TCR beta cDNA libraries. T cells numbering roughly 0.95 to 10 million yielded roughly 0.5 million cDNA molecules. TCRdb reanalysed the PCR reads using MiXCR and keeps one entry per CDR3 protein. The sample includes hundreds of thousands of distinct CDR3 sequences, just under 30% seen only once; the top ten take around 0.55%. Of note for this clonotype: What it binds is unknown.

Sequencing was carried out using blood. The chain recombines TRBV7-2 with TRBJ2-7; D not certain. The receptor's source is a girl aged 5-17 years with multiple sclerosis. CDR3 residues: CASSLGSGNYEQYF. The CDR3 nucleotides read TGTGCCAGCAGCTTGGGATCCGGTAACTACGAGCAGTACTTC. Looking up the rest from reference TRBV7-2 and TRBJ2-7 gives the full variable domain: GAGVSQSPSNKVTEKGKDVELRCDPISGHTALYWYRQSLGQGLEFLIYFQGNSAPDKSGLPSDRFSAERTGGSVSTLTIQRTQQEDSAVYLCASSLGSGNYEQYFGPGTRLTVT.